This T cell receptor beta chain is from a study of PD-1 blockade in mismatch repair-deficient tumors. Concerning this clone: Its antigen is still unknown.

The protocol was immunoSEQ multiplex PCR, while the TCRdb copy is restricted to in-frame clones and leaves out a portion. The sample has just under 65,000 clones; more than 70% are singletons. Three pembrolizumab responders had their TCRs sequenced. The length of the CDR3 is 16 residues. Trimming at V came to 4 bases and at J to 7 bases, leaving 13 bases not matched to a gene. The germline gives CDR1 MDHEN, CDR2 SYDVKM. Study-wide results and limits: Rapid post-treatment expansion, then contraction, generally preceding radiologic response, marked tumor-resident clones.

The source of this sequence is an adult with mismatch repair-deficient cancer. The material was peripheral blood, obtained 52 weeks after starting pembrolizumab. This sequence joins TRBV28 and TRBJ2-7; 10 positions agree with TRBD2. The CDR3 DNA reads as TGTGCCAGCAGTTCCCAAGCGGGAGGGCCAGGGGGAGAGCAGTACTTC. Translating gives CASSSQAGGPGGEQYF.